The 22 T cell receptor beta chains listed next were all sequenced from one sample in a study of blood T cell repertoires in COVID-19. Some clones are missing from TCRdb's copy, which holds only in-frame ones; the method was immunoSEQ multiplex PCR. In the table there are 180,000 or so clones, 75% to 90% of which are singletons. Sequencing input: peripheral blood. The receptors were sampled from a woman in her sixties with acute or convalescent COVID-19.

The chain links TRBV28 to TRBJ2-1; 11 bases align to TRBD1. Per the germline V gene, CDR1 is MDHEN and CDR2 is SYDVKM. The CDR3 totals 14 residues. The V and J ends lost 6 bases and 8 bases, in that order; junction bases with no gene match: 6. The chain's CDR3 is CASRPPGQGDEQFF. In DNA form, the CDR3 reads TGTGCCAGCAGGCCTCCGGGACAGGGGGATGAGCAGTTCTTC.

The CDR3 coding sequence is TGTGCCAGCAGCCTTGGGACAGGAGAAGCTTTCTTT. It yields the protein CASSLGTGEAFF. The chain has TRBV3-1 (or the pseudogene TRBV3-2) and TRBJ1-1; the match to TRBD1 covers 8 bases. Germline CDR1 is LGHDT and CDR2 is YNNKEL (reference sequence). The CDR3 loop spans 12 amino acids. V was clipped by 4 bases and J by 8 bases; unmatched bases: 3.

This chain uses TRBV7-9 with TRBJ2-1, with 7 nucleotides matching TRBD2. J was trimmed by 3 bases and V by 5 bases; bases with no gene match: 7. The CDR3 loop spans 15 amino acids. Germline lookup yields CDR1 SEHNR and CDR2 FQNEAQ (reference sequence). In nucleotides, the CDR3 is TGTGCCAGCAGCCGACTAGCCGACGGCTACAATGAGCAGTTCTTC. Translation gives CASSRLADGYNEQFF.

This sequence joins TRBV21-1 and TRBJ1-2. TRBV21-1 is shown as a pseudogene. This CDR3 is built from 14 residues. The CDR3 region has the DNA TGTGCCAGCAGCTTCAAGGGAGGGGGGAATGGCTACACCTTC. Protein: CASSFKGGGNGYTF.

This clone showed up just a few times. The CDR3: CASSHGGSSYEQYV. The DNA of the CDR3 is TGTGCCAGCAGCCACGGCGGAAGCTCCTACGAGCAGTACGTC. The chain employs TRBV14 and TRBJ2-7; D unclear. Deletions cut 3 bases from V and 0 bases from J, with 9 bases between. CDR1 and CDR2 from the germline V gene are SGHDN and FVKESK. The CDR3 is 14 residues long.

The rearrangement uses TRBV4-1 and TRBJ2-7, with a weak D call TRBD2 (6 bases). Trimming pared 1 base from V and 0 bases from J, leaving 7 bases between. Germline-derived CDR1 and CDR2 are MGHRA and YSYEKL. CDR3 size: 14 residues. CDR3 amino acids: CASSQGDFSYEQYF. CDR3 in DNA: TGCGCCAGCAGCCAAGGGGACTTCTCCTACGAGCAGTACTTC.

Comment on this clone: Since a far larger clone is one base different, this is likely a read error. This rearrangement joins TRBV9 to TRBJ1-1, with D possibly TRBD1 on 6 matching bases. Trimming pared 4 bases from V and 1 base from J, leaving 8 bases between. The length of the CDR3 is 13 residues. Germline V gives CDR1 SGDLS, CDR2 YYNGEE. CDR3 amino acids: CASSLGQNTEAFF. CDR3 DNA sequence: TGTGCCAGCAGCTTGGGACAGAACACTGAAGCTTTCTTT.

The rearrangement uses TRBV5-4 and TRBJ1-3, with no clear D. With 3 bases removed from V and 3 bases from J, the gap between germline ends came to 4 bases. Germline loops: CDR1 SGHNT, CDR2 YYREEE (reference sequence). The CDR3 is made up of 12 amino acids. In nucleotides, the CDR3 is TGTGCCAGCAGCTCGGGTGGAAACACCATATATTTT. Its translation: CASSSGGNTIYF.

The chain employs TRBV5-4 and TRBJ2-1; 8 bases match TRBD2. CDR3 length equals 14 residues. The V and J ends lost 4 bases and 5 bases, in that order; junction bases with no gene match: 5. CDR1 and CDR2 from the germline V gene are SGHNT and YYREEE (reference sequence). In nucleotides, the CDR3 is TGTGCCAGCAGCCCCTCACTAGCGGACAATGAGCAGTTCTTC. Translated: CASSPSLADNEQFF.

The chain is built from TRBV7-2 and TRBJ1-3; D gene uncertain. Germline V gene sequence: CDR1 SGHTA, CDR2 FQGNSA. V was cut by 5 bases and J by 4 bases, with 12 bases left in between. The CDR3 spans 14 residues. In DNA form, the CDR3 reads TGTGCCAGCAGCCCTCCTCCCCTCGGAAACACCATATATTTT. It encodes CASSPPPLGNTIYF. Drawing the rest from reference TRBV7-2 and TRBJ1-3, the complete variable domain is GAGVSQSPSNKVTEKGKDVELRCDPISGHTALYWYRQSLGQGLEFLIYFQGNSAPDKSGLPSDRFSAERTGGSVSTLTIQRTQQEDSAVYLCASSPPPLGNTIYFGEGSWLTVV.

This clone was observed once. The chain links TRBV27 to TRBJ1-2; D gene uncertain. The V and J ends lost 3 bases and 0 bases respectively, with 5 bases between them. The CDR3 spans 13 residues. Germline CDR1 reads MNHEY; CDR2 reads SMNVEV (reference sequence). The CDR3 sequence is CASSFGANYGYTF. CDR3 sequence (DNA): TGTGCCAGCAGTTTCGGGGCTAACTATGGCTACACCTTC.

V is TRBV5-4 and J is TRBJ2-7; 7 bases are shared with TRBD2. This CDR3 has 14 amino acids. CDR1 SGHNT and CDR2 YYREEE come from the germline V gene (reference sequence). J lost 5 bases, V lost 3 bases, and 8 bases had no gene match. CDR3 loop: CASSSPGLRHEQYF. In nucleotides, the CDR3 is TGTGCCAGCAGCTCACCGGGACTAAGACACGAGCAGTACTTC.

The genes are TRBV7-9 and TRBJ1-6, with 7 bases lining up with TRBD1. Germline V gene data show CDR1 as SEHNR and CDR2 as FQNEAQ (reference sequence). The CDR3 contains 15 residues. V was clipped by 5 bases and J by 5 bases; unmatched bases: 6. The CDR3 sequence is CASSPLGTDNSPLHF. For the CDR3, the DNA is TGTGCCAGCAGCCCCTTGGGGACAGATAATTCACCCCTCCACTTT.

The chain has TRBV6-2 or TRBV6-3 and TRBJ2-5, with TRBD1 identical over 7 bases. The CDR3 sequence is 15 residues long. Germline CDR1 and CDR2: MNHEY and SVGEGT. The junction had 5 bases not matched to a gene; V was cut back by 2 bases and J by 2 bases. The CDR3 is CASSYPRQGQETQYF. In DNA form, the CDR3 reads TGTGCCAGCAGTTACCCGAGACAGGGACAAGAGACCCAGTACTTC.

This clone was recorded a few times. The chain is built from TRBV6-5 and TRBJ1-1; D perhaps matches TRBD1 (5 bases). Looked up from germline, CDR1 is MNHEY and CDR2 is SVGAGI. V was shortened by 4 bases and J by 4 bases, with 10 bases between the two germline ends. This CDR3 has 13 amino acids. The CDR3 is CASSWGVGTEAFF. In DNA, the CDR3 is TGTGCCAGCAGTTGGGGGGTCGGCACTGAAGCTTTCTTT.

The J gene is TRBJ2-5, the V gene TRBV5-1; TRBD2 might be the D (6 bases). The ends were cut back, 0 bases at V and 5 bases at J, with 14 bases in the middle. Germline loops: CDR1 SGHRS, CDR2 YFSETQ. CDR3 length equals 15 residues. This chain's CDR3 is CASSLEGGGVETQYF. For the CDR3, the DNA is TGCGCCAGCAGCTTGGAGGGAGGTGGAGTGGAGACCCAGTACTTC.

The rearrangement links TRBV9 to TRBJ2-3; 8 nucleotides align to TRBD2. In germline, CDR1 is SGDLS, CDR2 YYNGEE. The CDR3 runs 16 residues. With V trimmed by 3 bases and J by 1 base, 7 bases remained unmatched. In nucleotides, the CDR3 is TGTGCCAGCAGCGCTGGGAGCGGGAGTGGCACAGATACGCAGTATTTT. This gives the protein CASSAGSGSGTDTQYF. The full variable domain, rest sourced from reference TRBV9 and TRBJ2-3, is DSGVTQTPKHLITATGQRVTLRCSPRSGDLSVYWYQQSLDQGLQFLIQYYNGEERAKGNILERFSAQQFPDLHSELNLSSLELGDSALYFCASSAGSGSGTDTQYFGPGTRLTVL.

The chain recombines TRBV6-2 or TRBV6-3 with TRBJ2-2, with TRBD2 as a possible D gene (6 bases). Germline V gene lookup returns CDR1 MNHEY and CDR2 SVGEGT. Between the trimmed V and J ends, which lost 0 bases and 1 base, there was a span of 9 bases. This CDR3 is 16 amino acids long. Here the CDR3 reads CASSYSPGENTGELFF. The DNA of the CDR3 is TGTGCCAGCAGTTACTCACCGGGAGAGAACACCGGGGAGCTGTTTTTT.

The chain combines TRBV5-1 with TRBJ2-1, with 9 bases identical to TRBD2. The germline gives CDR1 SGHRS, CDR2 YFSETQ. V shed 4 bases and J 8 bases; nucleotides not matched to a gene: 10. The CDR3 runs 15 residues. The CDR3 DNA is TGCGCCAGCAGCCCGCCGGGACTAGCTTCGGATGAGCAGTTCTTC. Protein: CASSPPGLASDEQFF.

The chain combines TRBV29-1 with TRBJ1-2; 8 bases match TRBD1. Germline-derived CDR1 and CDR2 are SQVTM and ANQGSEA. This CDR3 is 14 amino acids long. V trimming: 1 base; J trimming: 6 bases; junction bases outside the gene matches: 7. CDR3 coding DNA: TGCAGCGTTGAAGGCAGGGGGCGGAAGGATGGCTACACCTTC. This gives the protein CSVEGRGRKDGYTF.

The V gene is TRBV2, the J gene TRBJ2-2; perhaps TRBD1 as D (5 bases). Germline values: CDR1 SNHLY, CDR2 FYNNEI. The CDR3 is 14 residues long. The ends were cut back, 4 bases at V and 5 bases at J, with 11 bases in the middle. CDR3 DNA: TGTGCCAGCAGTGGACAGCCAACGACCGGGGAGCTGTTTTTT. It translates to CASSGQPTTGELFF.

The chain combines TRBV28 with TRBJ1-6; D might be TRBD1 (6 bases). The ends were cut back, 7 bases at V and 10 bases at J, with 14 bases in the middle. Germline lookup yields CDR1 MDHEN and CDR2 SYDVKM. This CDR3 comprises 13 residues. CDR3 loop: CASKGRGASPLHF. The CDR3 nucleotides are TGTGCCAGCAAGGGTCGGGGGGCATCACCCCTCCACTTT.